Listed here is a single T cell receptor beta chain. What it recognizes is unknown. Data came from immunoSEQ multiplex PCR; TCRdb stores just in-frame clones and leaves some out. The sample lists approximately 30,000 clones, approximately 54% occurring once. These data belong to a study of early stage breast cancer tumors. Whole-study context: Samples were sequenced at about 9.9-fold average coverage.

Findings and limits, study-wide: Blood repertoires resembled normal breast more than tumor. Most shared enriched TCRB sequences were commonly generated ones.

The clonotype comes from a person aged 50 to 59 with breast cancer. The sequenced sample was breast tumor tissue.

The CDR3 DNA reads TGTGCTAGTGGTTTGAACGGGAAGGATACGCAGTATTTT. Its protein is CASGLNGKDTQYF. The rearrangement joins TRBV12-5 to TRBJ2-3; TRBD2 is a possible D gene (5 bases). The CDR3 covers 13 residues. V was trimmed by 2 bases and J by 6 bases, leaving 9 bases between them. Germline CDR1 reads LGHNT; CDR2 reads FRNRAP.